This T cell receptor beta chain stems from a study of T cell changes during pregnancy in multiple sclerosis. Profiled with immunoSEQ multiplex PCR; TCRdb holds only in-frame clones, not every one. The repertoire has roughly 79,000 clones, 75% to 95% of them found once; the top ten carry approximately 0.41%. This clone was seen once. The germline CDR1 and CDR2 sequences are LNHDA and SQIVND (reference sequence). The CDR3 extends over 12 amino acids. V was shortened by 4 bases and J by 7 bases, with 10 bases between the two germline ends. The rearrangement uses TRBV19 and TRBJ1-2, with D hard to call. The sequence derives from a female donor with multiple sclerosis, enrolled in a pregnancy study. Sequences were derived from CD4+ T cells from peripheral blood mononuclear cells, sampled before pregnancy. CDR3 coding DNA: TGTGCCAGTAGTAAGAGATTATTTGGCTACACCTTC. Translating it yields CASSKRLFGYTF.